A single sample gave rise to the 26 T cell receptor beta chains below, sequenced in a study of blood T cells in healthy people across ages. Using a J-beta primer mix together with a sample-barcoded 5' primer, a second PCR was run for roughly 6 to 11 cycles. TCRdb re-called the 5' RACE reads with MiXCR, one entry per CDR3 protein. In the table there are roughly 500,000 distinct CDR3 sequences, about 25% of which are singletons. Sequenced sample: blood. The receptor set was obtained from a woman aged 70-85 years in good health.

The V gene is TRBV30, the J gene TRBJ1-4, with D hard to call. The CDR3 has 13 residues. In germline, CDR1 is GTSNPN, CDR2 SVGIG (reference sequence). Between the trimmed V and J ends, which lost 8 bases and 0 bases, there was a span of 10 bases. CDR3 nucleotide sequence: TGTGCCGTCCAAGGCTCAACTAATGAAAAACTGTTTTTT. This sequence encodes CAVQGSTNEKLFF.

A note on this clonotype: Its ends do not fully match the called genes, so a read error is possible. The chain joins TRBV9 to TRBJ1-1, with D unclear. CDR1 is SGDLS, CDR2 YYNGEE, per germline. The CDR3 sequence is 15 residues long. In DNA form, the CDR3 reads TGTGCCTGCAGCGTAGACGTCCACGGGAACACTGAAGCTTTCTTT. It yields the protein CACSVDVHGNTEAFF.

This clonotype has ten or more counts. This chain connects TRBV18 to TRBJ1-1; D not resolved. The CDR3 sequence is 13 residues long. Trimming stripped 3 bases from V and 0 bases from J, with 5 bases between. Germline CDR1 reads KGHSH; CDR2 reads LQKENI. The CDR3 coding sequence is TGTGCCAGCTCACCGGGGATGAACACTGAAGCTTTCTTT. Amino acid sequence: CASSPGMNTEAFF.

The chain has TRBV5-1 and TRBJ2-7, with 8 bases lining up with TRBD1. Germline loops: CDR1 SGHRS, CDR2 YFSETQ. CDR3 length: 16 residues. V shed 0 bases and J 2 bases; nucleotides not matched to a gene: 7. This CDR3 reads CASSLGQTGDPYEQYF. CDR3 nucleotide sequence: TGCGCCAGCAGCTTGGGTCAGACAGGGGATCCCTACGAGCAGTACTTC.

This clonotype appeared once. The chain joins TRBV7-9 to TRBJ2-7; unclear D gene. This CDR3 has 11 residues. Germline V CDR1 and CDR2: SEHNR, FQNEAQ (reference sequence). V lost 2 bases to trimming and J lost 7 bases, with 6 bases between them. CDR3: CASSLFQEQYF. CDR3 in DNA: TGTGCCAGCAGCTTATTTCAGGAGCAGTACTTC.

This clonotype occurred many times. The chain combines TRBV14 with TRBJ2-1, with D unresolved. The V end lost 2 bases, the J end lost 11 bases, and 7 bases lay between the germline ends. Germline V lookup: CDR1 SGHDN, CDR2 FVKESK. This CDR3 region has 11 residues. The CDR3 region has the DNA TGTGCCAGCAGCCAATGGAGTAAGCAGTTCTTC. Protein sequence: CASSQWSKQFF.

This chain uses TRBV7-6 with TRBJ1-2; maybe TRBD1 (6 bases). The CDR3 is made up of 14 amino acids. Germline CDR1 SGHVS, CDR2 FNYEAQ. Trimming shortened V by 5 bases and J by 6 bases, and 16 bases separated the two germline ends. CDR3 region: CASSPRTGGDGYTF. CDR3 DNA sequence: TGTGCCAGCAGCCCAAGGACCGGGGGCGATGGCTACACCTTC.

The CDR3 DNA sequence: TGTGCCAGCAGTTTCTCCCCTACTAGCGGAGAGCAGTTCTTC. It codes for CASSFSPTSGEQFF. This chain uses TRBV12-3 or TRBV12-4 with TRBJ2-1; 8 bases agree with TRBD2. This CDR3 is 14 amino acids long. The V gene end was trimmed by 3 bases and the J gene end by 10 bases; junction bases not matched to a gene: 8.

V and J are TRBV7-6 and TRBJ1-1; no clear D. V lost 5 bases and J 5 bases, leaving 18 bases between the germline ends. Germline V lookup: CDR1 SGHVS, CDR2 FNYEAQ. This CDR3 has 15 amino acids. CDR3 nucleotide sequence: TGTGCCAGCAGCCTCGGGAGGGAGAGGGAAACTGAAGCTTTCTTT. Translated: CASSLGRERETEAFF. Complete variable domain (other parts from reference TRBV7-6 and TRBJ1-1): GAGVSQSPRYKVTKRGQDVALRCDPISGHVSLYWYRQALGQGPEFLTYFNYEAQQDKSGLPNDRFSAERPEGSISTLTIQRTEQRDSAMYRCASSLGRERETEAFFGQGTRLTVV.

This chain uses TRBV9 with TRBJ1-6, with D maybe TRBD1 (6 bases). V was trimmed by 0 bases and J by 10 bases, leaving 20 bases between them. The length of the CDR3 is 17 residues. Germline lookup yields CDR1 SGDLS and CDR2 YYNGEE. The CDR3 region is CASSVDPWGHSNSPLHF. The CDR3 nucleotides read TGTGCCAGCAGCGTAGATCCTTGGGGACACTCAAACTCACCCCTCCACTTT.

The CDR3 here is CAISEGNRHSPLHF. CDR3 in DNA: TGTGCCATCAGTGAGGGTAATCGCCATTCACCCCTCCACTTT. The chain recombines TRBV10-3 with TRBJ1-6; D gene ambiguous. Trimming shortened V by 2 bases and J by 8 bases, and 10 bases separated the two germline ends. Germline CDR1 and CDR2: ENHRY and SYGVKD. The CDR3 has 14 residues.

The chain employs TRBV5-6 and TRBJ1-4, with a tentative D call TRBD1 (5 bases). The CDR3 runs 15 residues. V gave up 6 bases and J gave up 3 bases, with 15 bases separating them. Germline V CDR1 and CDR2: SGHDT, YYEEEE. In DNA form, the CDR3 reads TGTGCCAGCAATCTGCGTCGGGGGGCTAATGAAAAACTGTTTTTT. Protein: CASNLRRGANEKLFF.

There are a few counts of this clonotype. The chain carries TRBV7-2 and TRBJ2-1, with D tentatively TRBD1 or TRBD2 (5 bases each). Germline V gene data show CDR1 as SGHTA and CDR2 as FQGNSA. Between the trimmed V and J ends, which lost 5 bases and 3 bases, there was a span of 14 bases. The CDR3 runs 15 residues. CDR3 sequence: CASSKPGRRYNEQFF. The CDR3 nucleotides read TGTGCCAGCAGCAAGCCGGGACGGCGCTACAATGAGCAGTTCTTC. The full variable domain, in which reference TRBV7-2 and TRBJ2-1 provide the parts outside the CDR3, is GAGVSQSPSNKVTEKGKDVELRCDPISGHTALYWYRQSLGQGLEFLIYFQGNSAPDKSGLPSDRFSAERTGGSVSTLTIQRTQQEDSAVYLCASSKPGRRYNEQFFGPGTRLTVL.

In the case of this clonotype: A junction boundary mismatches the germline segment, possibly from a read error. The chain links TRBV5-1 to TRBJ1-2, with 9 bases that match TRBD1. The CDR3 length is 16 residues. Per germline, CDR1 SGHRS and CDR2 YFSETQ. CDR3: CASRSGTGPLNYGDTF. The CDR3 region has the DNA TGCGCCAGCAGATCCGGGACAGGGCCCCTTAACTATGGCGACACCTTC.

This chain's CDR3 is CSTSRDRGRITEAFF. The CDR3 nucleotides read TGCAGCACGTCCCGGGACAGGGGGCGCATAACTGAAGCTTTCTTT. The chain links TRBV29-1 to TRBJ1-1, with TRBD1 matching over 12 bases. Germline CDR1 is SQVTM and CDR2 is ANQGSEA. Unmatched junction bases numbered 12, after V lost 8 bases and J lost 5 bases. This CDR3 region has 15 residues.

The rearrangement links TRBV7-8 to TRBJ2-2, with 14 bases that match TRBD2. Germline CDR1 is SGHVS and CDR2 is FQNEAQ. Unmatched junction bases numbered 11, after V lost 5 bases and J lost 3 bases. This CDR3 has 19 amino acids. The CDR3 sequence is CASSPNSGLAGDHTGELFF. The CDR3 nucleotides are TGTGCCAGCAGCCCAAACTCGGGACTAGCGGGGGACCACACCGGGGAGCTGTTTTTT.

This clonotype was seen at least ten times. The DNA for the CDR3 is TGTGCCACCATTAAGACTCACAGGGATTATGGCTACACCTTC. This codes for CATIKTHRDYGYTF. The V gene is TRBV24-1, the J gene TRBJ1-2, with D possibly TRBD1 on 6 matching bases. In germline, CDR1 is KGHDR, CDR2 SFDVKD. Trimming stripped 8 bases from V and 5 bases from J, with 17 bases between. This CDR3 region has 14 residues.

V gene TRBV20-1 combines with J gene TRBJ2-3, with TRBD2 matching 8 bases. Trimming at V came to 2 bases and at J to 3 bases, leaving 7 bases not matched to a gene. The V gene's germline CDR1 is DFQATT and CDR2 SNEGSKA (reference sequence). The CDR3 has 15 residues. The CDR3 DNA sequence: TGCAGTGCTAGAAGACGGGGGGGCCGTACAGATACGCAGTATTTT. Its protein is CSARRRGGRTDTQYF.

This clonotype has just a few counts. This sequence joins TRBV5-6 and TRBJ2-5, with 8 bases matching TRBD1. The CDR3 loop spans 14 amino acids. With V trimmed by 0 bases and J by 7 bases, 5 bases remained unmatched. CDR1 and CDR2 (germline): SGHDT, YYEEEE. The CDR3 DNA reads TGTGCCAGCAGCTTGGGACAGGGGTACGGGACCCAGTACTTC. Amino acids: CASSLGQGYGTQYF. The full variable domain, rest sourced from reference TRBV5-6 and TRBJ2-5, is DAGVTQSPTHLIKTRGQQVTLRCSPKSGHDTVSWYQQALGQGPQFIFQYYEEEERQRGNFPDRFSGHQFPNYSSELNVNALLLGDSALYLCASSLGQGYGTQYFGPGTRLLVL.

Note on this clonotype: This is likely a read error, given that the CDR3 carries no conserved phenylalanine or tryptophan at its end. The chain joins TRBV12-3 or TRBV12-4 to TRBJ1-2; tentatively, D is TRBD1 (5 bases). The CDR3 consists of 13 residues. Trimming took 6 bases from V and 8 from J, leaving 16 bases between them. The CDR3 bases are TGTGCCAGCAGCCTTATCCGGGAGGGGGGCTACACCCTC. Its protein product is CASSLIREGGYTL.

V is TRBV6-6 and J is TRBJ1-6; unclear D gene. Germline-derived CDR1 and CDR2 are MNHNY and SVGAGI (reference sequence). This CDR3 has 13 amino acids. V lost 0 bases to trimming and J lost 9 bases, with 6 bases between them. The CDR3 coding sequence is TGTGCCAGCAGTTACTCCCAGCCTTCACCCCTCCACTTT. It translates to CASSYSQPSPLHF.

The rearrangement links TRBV4-1 to TRBJ2-4, with 10 bases aligning to TRBD2. CDR3 length: 17 residues. The germline V gene has CDR1 MGHRA and CDR2 YSYEKL. With V trimmed by 1 base and J by 5 bases, 8 bases remained unmatched. The chain's CDR3 is CASSQVLVAGGQNIQYF. The DNA for the CDR3 is TGCGCCAGCAGCCAAGTTTTGGTAGCGGGGGGTCAAAACATTCAGTACTTC.

The CDR3 spells CASSSGVSPYEQYF. The DNA of the CDR3 is TGTGCCAGCAGTTCAGGGGTAAGCCCCTACGAGCAGTACTTC. The chain employs TRBV7-2 and TRBJ2-7; TRBD1 might be the D (6 bases). V lost 6 bases, J lost 2 bases, and 14 bases lay in between. Germline V gene sequence: CDR1 SGHTA, CDR2 FQGNSA. This CDR3 is 14 amino acids long.

This clonotype was found a few times. The chain recombines TRBV7-9 with TRBJ2-3; no clear D gene. Germline loops: CDR1 SEHNR, CDR2 FQNEAQ (reference sequence). The CDR3 sequence is 12 residues long. Trimming removed 3 bases at V and 4 bases at J, with 5 bases between. The CDR3 reads CASSLLPDTQYF. The CDR3 DNA reads as TGTGCCAGCAGCTTGCTTCCAGATACGCAGTATTTT.

The V call is TRBV5-1, the J call TRBJ2-3, with D tentatively TRBD2 (7 bases). Germline V gene sequence: CDR1 SGHRS, CDR2 YFSETQ. This CDR3 is built from 15 residues. Between the trimmed V and J ends, which lost 1 base and 5 bases, there was a span of 14 bases. The CDR3 sequence: CASSLTGPGGDTQYF. The DNA for the CDR3 is TGCGCCAGCAGCTTGACAGGGCCGGGGGGAGATACGCAGTATTTT. The variable domain in full, completed from reference TRBV5-1 and TRBJ2-3, reads KAGVTQTPRYLIKTRGQQVTLSCSPISGHRSVSWYQQTPGQGLQFLFEYFSETQRNKGNFPGRFSGRQFSNSRSEMNVSTLELGDSALYLCASSLTGPGGDTQYFGPGTRLTVL.

This clonotype was detected many times. The chain uses TRBV7-8 and TRBJ1-4; TRBD1 matches 9 bases. This CDR3 contains 14 residues. Trimming took 5 bases from V and 4 from J; bases not matched to a gene: 2. Germline values: CDR1 SGHVS, CDR2 FQNEAQ. CDR3 sequence: CASSQDRGNEKLFF. CDR3 coding DNA: TGTGCCAGCAGCCAGGACAGGGGTAATGAAAAACTGTTTTTT. The full variable domain, with the rest looked up from reference TRBV7-8 and TRBJ1-4, is GAGVSQSPRYKVAKRGQDVALRCDPISGHVSLFWYQQALGQGPEFLTYFQNEAQLDKSGLPSDRFFAERPEGSVSTLKIQRTQQEDSAVYLCASSQDRGNEKLFFGSGTQLSVL.